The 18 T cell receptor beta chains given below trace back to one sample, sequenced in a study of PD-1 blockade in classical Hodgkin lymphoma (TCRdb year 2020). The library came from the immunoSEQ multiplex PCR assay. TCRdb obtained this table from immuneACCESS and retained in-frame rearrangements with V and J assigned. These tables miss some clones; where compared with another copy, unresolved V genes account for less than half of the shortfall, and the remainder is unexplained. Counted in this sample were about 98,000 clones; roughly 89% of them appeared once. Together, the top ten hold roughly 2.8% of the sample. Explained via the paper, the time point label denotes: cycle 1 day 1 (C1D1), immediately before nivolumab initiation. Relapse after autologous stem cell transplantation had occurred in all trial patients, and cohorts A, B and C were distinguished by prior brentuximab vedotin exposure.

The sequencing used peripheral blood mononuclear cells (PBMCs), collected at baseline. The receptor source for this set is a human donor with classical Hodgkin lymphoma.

For the CDR3, the DNA is TGTGCCTGGACGGGACAGGGACAAGAGACCCAGTACTTC. It specifies CAWTGQGQETQYF. The chain employs TRBV30 and TRBJ2-5, with 9 bases identical to TRBD1. CDR1 GTSNPN and CDR2 SVGIG come from the germline V gene (reference sequence). The CDR3 consists of 13 residues. The junction had 2 bases not matched to a gene; V was cut back by 4 bases and J by 2 bases.

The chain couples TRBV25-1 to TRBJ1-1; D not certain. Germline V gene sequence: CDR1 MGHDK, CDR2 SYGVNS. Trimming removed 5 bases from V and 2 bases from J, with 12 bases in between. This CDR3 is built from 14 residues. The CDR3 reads CASSKTGQNTEAFF. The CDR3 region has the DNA TGTGCCAGCAGTAAAACGGGCCAAAACACTGAAGCTTTCTTT.

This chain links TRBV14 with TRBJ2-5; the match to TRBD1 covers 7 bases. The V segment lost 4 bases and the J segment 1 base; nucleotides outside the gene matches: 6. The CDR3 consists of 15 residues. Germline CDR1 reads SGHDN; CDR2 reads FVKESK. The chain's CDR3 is CASSRLTGIQETQYF. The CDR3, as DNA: TGTGCCAGCAGCCGTTTGACAGGGATCCAAGAGACCCAGTACTTC. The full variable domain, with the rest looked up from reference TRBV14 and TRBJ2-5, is EAGVTQFPSHSVIEKGQTVTLRCDPISGHDNLYWYRRVMGKEIKFLLHFVKESKQDESGMPNNRFLAERTGGTYSTLKVQPAELEDSGVYFCASSRLTGIQETQYFGPGTRLLVL.

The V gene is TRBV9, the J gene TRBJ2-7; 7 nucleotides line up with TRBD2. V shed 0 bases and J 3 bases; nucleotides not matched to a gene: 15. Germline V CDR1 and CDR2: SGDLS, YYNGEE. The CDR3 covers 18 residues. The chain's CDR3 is CASSVDPLGGSKGYEQYF. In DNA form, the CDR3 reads TGTGCCAGCAGCGTAGATCCCTTGGGCGGGAGTAAGGGCTACGAGCAGTACTTC.

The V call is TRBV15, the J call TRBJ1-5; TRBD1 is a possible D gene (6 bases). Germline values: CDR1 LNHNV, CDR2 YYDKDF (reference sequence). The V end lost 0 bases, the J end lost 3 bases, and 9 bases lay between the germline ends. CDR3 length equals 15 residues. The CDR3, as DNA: TGTGCCACCAGCAGAGACAGGGGCGACAATCAGCCCCAGCATTTT. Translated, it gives CATSRDRGDNQPQHF.

CDR3 protein: CASSLAISGNEQFF. The CDR3 DNA sequence: TGTGCCAGCAGTCTAGCGATCTCTGGCAATGAGCAGTTCTTC. The genes are TRBV27 and TRBJ2-1; D possibly corresponds to TRBD2 (6 bases). Between the trimmed V and J ends, which lost 5 bases and 6 bases, there was a span of 14 bases. The CDR3 runs to 14 residues. Germline CDR1 and CDR2: MNHEY and SMNVEV (reference sequence).

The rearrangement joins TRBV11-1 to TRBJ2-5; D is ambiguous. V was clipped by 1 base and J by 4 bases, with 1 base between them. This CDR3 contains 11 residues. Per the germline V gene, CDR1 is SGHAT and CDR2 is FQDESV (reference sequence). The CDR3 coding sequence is TGTGCCAGCAGCTTAGGAGAGACCCAGTACTTC. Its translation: CASSLGETQYF.

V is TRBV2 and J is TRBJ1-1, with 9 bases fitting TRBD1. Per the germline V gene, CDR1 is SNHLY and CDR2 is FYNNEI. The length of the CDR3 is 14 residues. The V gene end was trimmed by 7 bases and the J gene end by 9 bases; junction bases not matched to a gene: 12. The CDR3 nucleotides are TGTGCCAGCATGGCCATGGGACAGGGTTTAAAAGCTTTCTTT. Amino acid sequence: CASMAMGQGLKAFF.

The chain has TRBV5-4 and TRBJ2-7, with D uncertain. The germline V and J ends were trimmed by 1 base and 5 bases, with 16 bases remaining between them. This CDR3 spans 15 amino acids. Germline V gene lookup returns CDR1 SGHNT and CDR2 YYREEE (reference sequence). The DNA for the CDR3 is TGTGCCAGCAGCTTGCAAGGACGCTGGTTTGACGAGCAGTACTTC. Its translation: CASSLQGRWFDEQYF. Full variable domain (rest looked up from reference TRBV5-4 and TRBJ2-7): ETGVTQSPTHLIKTRGQQVTLRCSSQSGHNTVSWYQQALGQGPQFIFQYYREEENGRGNFPPRFSGLQFPNYSSELNVNALELDDSALYLCASSLQGRWFDEQYFGPGTRLTVT.

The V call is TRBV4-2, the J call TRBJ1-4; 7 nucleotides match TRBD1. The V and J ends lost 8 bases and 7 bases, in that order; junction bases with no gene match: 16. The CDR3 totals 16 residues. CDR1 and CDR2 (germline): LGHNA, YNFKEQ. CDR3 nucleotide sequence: TGTGCCAGCGCACGATACCTACCGGGACAGTTTGAAAAACTGTTTTTT. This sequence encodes CASARYLPGQFEKLFF.

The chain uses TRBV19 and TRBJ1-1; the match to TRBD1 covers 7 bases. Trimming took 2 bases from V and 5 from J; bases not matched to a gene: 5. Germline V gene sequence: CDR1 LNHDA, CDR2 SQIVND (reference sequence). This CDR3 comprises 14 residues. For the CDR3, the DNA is TGTGCCAGTAGTATAAATGCAGGGGGGACTGAAGCTTTCTTT. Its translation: CASSINAGGTEAFF.

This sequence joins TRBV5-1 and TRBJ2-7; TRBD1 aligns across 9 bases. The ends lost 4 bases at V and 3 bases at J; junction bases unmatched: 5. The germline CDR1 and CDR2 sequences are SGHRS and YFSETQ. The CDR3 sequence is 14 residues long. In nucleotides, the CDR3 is TGCGCCAGCAGCAGGGACAGGGCTAACTACGAGCAGTACTTC. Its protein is CASSRDRANYEQYF.

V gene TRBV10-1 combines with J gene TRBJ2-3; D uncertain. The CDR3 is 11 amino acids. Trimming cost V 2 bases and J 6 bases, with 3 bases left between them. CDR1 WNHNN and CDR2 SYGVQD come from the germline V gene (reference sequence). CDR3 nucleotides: TGCGCCAGCAGTGAGGGTGATACGCAGTATTTT. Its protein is CASSEGDTQYF.

For the CDR3, the DNA is TGCGCCAGCAGACCTTCCCGGGACTCTGGAAACACCATATATTTT. Its protein product is CASRPSRDSGNTIYF. The chain links TRBV5-1 to TRBJ1-3, with D uncertain. The CDR3 runs 15 residues. CDR1 and CDR2 from the germline V gene are SGHRS and YFSETQ. V shed 5 bases and J shed 0 bases, with 12 bases lying between them.

CDR3 loop: CASTPGVGQGPWYEQFF. CDR3 in DNA: TGTGCCAGCACCCCTGGGGTGGGACAGGGCCCTTGGTATGAGCAGTTCTTC. The genes are TRBV27 and TRBJ2-1, with 9 bases aligning to TRBD1. The junction had 18 bases not matched to a gene; V was cut back by 7 bases and J by 8 bases. CDR3 length: 17 residues. CDR1 and CDR2 (germline): MNHEY, SMNVEV (reference sequence).

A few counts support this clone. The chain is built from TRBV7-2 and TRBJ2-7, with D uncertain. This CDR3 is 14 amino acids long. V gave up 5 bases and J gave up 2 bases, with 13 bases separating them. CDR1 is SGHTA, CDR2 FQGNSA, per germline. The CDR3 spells CASSPYMETYEQYF. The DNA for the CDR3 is TGTGCCAGCAGCCCCTACATGGAAACCTACGAGCAGTACTTC.

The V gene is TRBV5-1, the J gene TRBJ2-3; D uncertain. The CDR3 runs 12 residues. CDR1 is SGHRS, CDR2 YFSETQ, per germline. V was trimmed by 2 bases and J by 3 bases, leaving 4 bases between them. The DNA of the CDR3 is TGCGCCAGCAGCTTAAATACAGATACGCAGTATTTT. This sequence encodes CASSLNTDTQYF.

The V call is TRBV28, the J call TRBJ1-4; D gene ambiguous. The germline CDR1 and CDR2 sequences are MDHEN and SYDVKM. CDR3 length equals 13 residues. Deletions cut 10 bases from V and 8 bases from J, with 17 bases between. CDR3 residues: CATLTEPREKLFF. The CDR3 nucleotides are TGTGCCACCCTAACTGAGCCCCGGGAAAAACTGTTTTTT. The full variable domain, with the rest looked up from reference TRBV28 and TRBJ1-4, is DVKVTQSSRYLVKRTGEKVFLECVQDMDHENMFWYRQDPGLGLRLIYFSYDVKMKEKGDIPEGYSVSREKKERFSLILESASTNQTSMYLCATLTEPREKLFFGSGTQLSVL.